The 29 T cell receptor beta chains below were found in one sample sequenced in a study of a mutant IDH1 vaccine in newly diagnosed glioma. The time point here: baseline, week 1 (first vaccination visit). As for treatment: pre-vaccination baseline after standard-of-care therapy. Sequencing used immunoSEQ multiplex PCR; TCRdb keeps in-frame clones, though not all of them. The repertoire includes 30,000 to 40,000 clones, 80% to 95% of them detected once, and 18% sits in the top ten. Here the sequenced sample was PBMCs, taken from a glioma patient treated with radiotherapy, temozolomide or both. All receptors come from a man aged 18 to 35 with glioma.

This clone was observed once. This chain uses TRBV5-1 with TRBJ1-1; D gene uncertain. CDR3 length: 13 residues. Germline V gives CDR1 SGHRS, CDR2 YFSETQ. The ends were cut back, 5 bases at V and 3 bases at J, with 11 bases in the middle. Here the CDR3 DNA reads TGCGCCAGCAGGGCGACAACAGACACTGAAGCTTTCTTT. Translated: CASRATTDTEAFF.

The J gene is TRBJ2-1, the V gene TRBV4-2; 14 nucleotides line up with TRBD2. The germline V gene has CDR1 LGHNA and CDR2 YNFKEQ. The CDR3 runs to 16 residues. Trimming took 1 base from V and 8 from J; bases not matched to a gene: 4. The CDR3 DNA sequence: TGTGCCAGCAGCCAAGGACTAGCGGGAGGGCCCGATGAGCAGTTCTTC. It translates to CASSQGLAGGPDEQFF.

The rearrangement links TRBV29-1 to TRBJ2-2, with 7 bases fitting TRBD2. Germline V CDR1 and CDR2: SQVTM, ANQGSEA. CDR3 size: 13 residues. V shed 6 bases and J 4 bases; nucleotides not matched to a gene: 5. The DNA of the CDR3 is TGCAGCGTCGGACTAGTCTCCACCGGGGAGCTGTTTTTT. This gives the protein CSVGLVSTGELFF.

A remark on this clone: One junction end does not reproduce the germline sequence, and a read error may be involved. The chain recombines TRBV6-1 with TRBJ1-1; 8 nucleotides match TRBD1. The CDR3 consists of 14 residues. Germline V gene lookup returns CDR1 MNHNS and CDR2 SASEGT. The CDR3 nucleotides read TGTGCCAGCAGTACCCGGACAGGGAACTCTGAAGCTTTCTTT. Translation: CASSTRTGNSEAFF.

This clone appeared once. The chain carries TRBV14 and TRBJ2-5; 11 bases line up with TRBD2. CDR1 SGHDN and CDR2 FVKESK come from the germline V gene. With 0 bases clipped from V and 2 bases from J, the junction kept 11 bases outside the gene matches. The CDR3 runs 19 residues. DNA of the CDR3: TGTGCCAGCAGCCAAGAATCCGGAAGGGGACTAGCGGTACAAGAGACCCAGTACTTC. It yields the protein CASSQESGRGLAVQETQYF.

The chain uses TRBV9 and TRBJ2-5; 8 nucleotides agree with TRBD2. The J segment lost 5 bases and the V segment lost 0 bases, leaving 6 bases of the junction unmatched. CDR1 and CDR2 from the germline V gene are SGDLS and YYNGEE. CDR3 length: 15 amino acids. The CDR3 loop is CASSVEAGVGETQYF. DNA for the CDR3: TGTGCCAGCAGCGTAGAAGCGGGAGTTGGGGAGACCCAGTACTTC.

V usage is TRBV19 and J usage is TRBJ2-7; TRBD1 matches 10 bases. This CDR3 has 14 residues. V shed 8 bases and J 2 bases; nucleotides not matched to a gene: 6. Germline CDR1 and CDR2: LNHDA and SQIVND (reference sequence). The DNA of the CDR3 is TGTGCCAGTCAGACCGGGACAGGGGCCTACGAGCAGTACTTC. Its protein is CASQTGTGAYEQYF. The variable domain in full, with the rest retrieved from reference TRBV19 and TRBJ2-7, is DGGITQSPKYLFRKEGQNVTLSCEQNLNHDAMYWYRQDPGQGLRLIYYSQIVNDFQKGDIAEGYSVSREKKESFPLTVTSAQKNPTAFYLCASQTGTGAYEQYFGPGTRLTVT.

The genes are TRBV11-3 and TRBJ1-1; no clear D. The CDR3 runs to 13 residues. Per germline, CDR1 SGHNT and CDR2 YENEEA. The ends were cut back, 1 base at V and 4 bases at J, with 7 bases in the middle. CDR3 amino acids: CASSLGKGTEAFF. The CDR3 DNA follows: TGTGCCAGCAGCTTAGGAAAGGGCACTGAAGCTTTCTTT.

The rearrangement links TRBV7-2 to TRBJ1-2; 7 nucleotides line up with TRBD1. This CDR3 is built from 16 residues. Germline V gene lookup returns CDR1 SGHTA and CDR2 FQGNSA. V shed 6 bases and J 2 bases; nucleotides not matched to a gene: 12. The DNA for the CDR3 is TGTGCCAGCAGTCCCCGAGCCCTACAGGGGAACTATGGCTACACCTTC. It encodes CASSPRALQGNYGYTF.

This chain uses TRBV4-3 with TRBJ2-1; the D gene could be TRBD1 or TRBD2 (6 bases each). The CDR3 sequence is 17 residues long. Germline V gene data show CDR1 as LGHNA and CDR2 as YSLEER. Deletions cut 1 base from V and 2 bases from J, with 15 bases between. The CDR3 DNA sequence: TGCGCCAGCAGCCAAGGCCCCAAGGGGGAGGCCTACAATGAGCAGTTCTTC. Translation gives CASSQGPKGEAYNEQFF.

The chain is built from TRBV30 and TRBJ2-1; the match to TRBD2 covers 8 bases. V shed 4 bases and J 4 bases; nucleotides not matched to a gene: 3. The CDR3 contains 13 residues. Germline loops: CDR1 GTSNPN, CDR2 SVGIG (reference sequence). CDR3 in DNA: TGTGCCTGGATTAGCGGGGTATACAATGAGCAGTTCTTC. Residues: CAWISGVYNEQFF.

CDR3 DNA sequence: TGCAGCGTTGAAAGCGGGAAGTATGGCTACACCTTC. The encoded protein is CSVESGKYGYTF. The rearrangement joins TRBV29-1 to TRBJ1-2; D ambiguous. This CDR3 comprises 12 residues. Germline V gives CDR1 SQVTM, CDR2 ANQGSEA. V was pared by 2 bases and J by 5 bases, with 9 bases between.

This clone was seen only once. The chain joins TRBV25-1 to TRBJ2-7; no definite D call. Trimming removed 8 bases from V and 8 bases from J, with 22 bases in between. The CDR3 covers 14 residues. Germline lookup yields CDR1 MGHDK and CDR2 SYGVNS. CDR3 sequence reads: CASGPLGSLSQQYF. The CDR3 coding sequence is TGTGCCAGCGGCCCTCTCGGGTCCCTTTCACAGCAGTACTTC.

V usage is TRBV6-6 and J usage is TRBJ2-7; D remains ambiguous. Germline assignment: CDR1 MNHNY and CDR2 SVGAGI (reference sequence). The ends were cut back, 6 bases at V and 0 bases at J, with 9 bases in the middle. The CDR3 is 13 amino acids. CDR3 in DNA: TGTGCCAGCAGCCCCCCCCGCTCCTACGAGCAGTACTTC. Residues: CASSPPRSYEQYF.

The gene calls are TRBV6-1 and TRBJ2-3; tentatively, D is TRBD2 (6 bases). Looked up from germline, CDR1 is MNHNS and CDR2 is SASEGT. CDR3 length: 14 amino acids. Trimming cost V 3 bases and J 6 bases, with 13 bases left between them. The CDR3 protein is CASSETRRADTQYF. In DNA, the CDR3 is TGTGCCAGCAGTGAGACTAGGAGGGCGGATACGCAGTATTTT.

The J gene is TRBJ2-7, the V gene TRBV7-2, with 13 bases fitting TRBD2. J was trimmed by 4 bases and V by 5 bases; bases with no gene match: 8. This CDR3 region has 16 residues. Germline CDR1 SGHTA, CDR2 FQGNSA. Here the CDR3 reads CASSKEGLAGWYEQYF. The CDR3 nucleotides read TGTGCCAGCAGCAAAGAGGGACTAGCGGGATGGTACGAGCAGTACTTC.

The chain joins TRBV5-6 to TRBJ1-5, with unresolved D. Trimming left V 0 bases short and J 5 bases short, with 12 bases between. The germline V gene has CDR1 SGHDT and CDR2 YYEEEE. The CDR3 spans 15 residues. CDR3 nucleotides: TGTGCCAGCAGCTTGGGAGGGATTAGTGATCAGCCCCAGCATTTT. It translates to CASSLGGISDQPQHF.

V and J are TRBV5-6 and TRBJ2-7; D is perhaps TRBD1 or TRBD2 (5 bases each). V dropped 4 bases and J dropped 3 bases, with 11 bases sitting between them. The CDR3 totals 13 residues. Germline V gives CDR1 SGHDT, CDR2 YYEEEE. The CDR3 bases are TGTGCCAGCAGCCCGGGGCTAGACTACGAGCAGTACTTC. It codes for CASSPGLDYEQYF.

The rearrangement links TRBV25-1 to TRBJ1-6, with 7 positions matching TRBD1. With V trimmed by 4 bases and J by 3 bases, 3 bases remained unmatched. There are 15 residues in the CDR3. The germline CDR1 and CDR2 sequences are MGHDK and SYGVNS. CDR3 bases: TGTGCCAGCAGTGCTGACAGGGTCTATAATTCACCCCTCCACTTT. As protein: CASSADRVYNSPLHF.

The chain uses TRBV2 and TRBJ2-1, with D perhaps assigned TRBD1 or TRBD2 (5 bases each). Trimming shortened V by 11 bases and J by 3 bases, and 11 bases separated the two germline ends. Per germline, CDR1 SNHLY and CDR2 FYNNEI. CDR3 length: 12 residues. The CDR3 region is CASRDLYNEQFF. In DNA form, the CDR3 reads TGTGCCTCCCGGGACCTCTACAATGAGCAGTTCTTC.

The CDR3 reads CASSVQGGLSTDTQYF. CDR3 sequence (DNA): TGTGCCAGCAGCGTACAGGGCGGGCTAAGCACAGATACGCAGTATTTT. This chain links TRBV9 with TRBJ2-3; D may be TRBD1 or TRBD2 (5 bases each). Germline CDR1 is SGDLS and CDR2 is YYNGEE. V was trimmed by 1 base and J by 0 bases, leaving 12 bases between them. The CDR3 is 16 residues long.

The V and J genes are TRBV28 and TRBJ1-2; D gene unclear. Germline lookup yields CDR1 MDHEN and CDR2 SYDVKM. The V and J ends lost 3 bases and 8 bases respectively, with 7 bases between them. The CDR3 covers 11 residues. This CDR3 reads CASSLGIGYTF. The CDR3 DNA reads TGTGCCAGCAGTTTGGGGATCGGCTACACCTTC.

The V gene is TRBV6-6, the J gene TRBJ2-5; D may match TRBD1 or TRBD2 (5 bases each). Trimming shortened V by 6 bases and J by 1 base, and 6 bases separated the two germline ends. This CDR3 spans 12 amino acids. CDR1 and CDR2 (germline): MNHNY, SVGAGI (reference sequence). CDR3 DNA sequence: TGTGCCAGCAGGGGACCCCAAGAGACCCAGTACTTC. Translation gives CASRGPQETQYF.

The V gene is TRBV2, the J gene TRBJ1-4; possible D gene TRBD1, 5 bases. Germline CDR1 reads SNHLY; CDR2 reads FYNNEI. V dropped 4 bases and J dropped 4 bases, with 13 bases sitting between them. The CDR3 totals 15 residues. The CDR3 bases are TGTGCCAGCAGTGCCGGCGGGGGTGGTAATGAAAAACTGTTTTTT. Residues: CASSAGGGGNEKLFF.

As for this clone: The same CDR3 arises from other DNA sequences in this sample as well. The chain is built from TRBV9 and TRBJ2-3; TRBD1 aligns across 7 bases. The CDR3 runs 15 residues. Germline-derived CDR1 and CDR2 are SGDLS and YYNGEE. The V segment lost 3 bases and the J segment 0 bases; nucleotides outside the gene matches: 4. This CDR3 reads CASSDRGASTDTQYF. For the CDR3, the DNA is TGTGCCAGCAGCGACAGGGGTGCTAGCACAGATACGCAGTATTTT. Full variable domain (missing parts from reference TRBV9 and TRBJ2-3): DSGVTQTPKHLITATGQRVTLRCSPRSGDLSVYWYQQSLDQGLQFLIQYYNGEERAKGNILERFSAQQFPDLHSELNLSSLELGDSALYFCASSDRGASTDTQYFGPGTRLTVL.

The chain couples TRBV5-6 to TRBJ1-1, with TRBD1 matching 7 bases. The V gene's germline CDR1 is SGHDT and CDR2 YYEEEE. CDR3 size: 16 residues. V was pared by 3 bases and J by 2 bases, with 10 bases of the junction left unmatched. The CDR3 loop reads CASSWGDSLLNTEAFF. CDR3 in DNA: TGTGCCAGCAGCTGGGGGGACAGTCTATTAAACACTGAAGCTTTCTTT.

The rearrangement joins TRBV6-1 to TRBJ1-1; no firm D call. The CDR3 length is 11 residues. V was shortened by 4 bases and J by 11 bases, with 11 bases between the two germline ends. CDR1 MNHNS and CDR2 SASEGT come from the germline V gene. CDR3 bases: TGTGCCAGCAGTGGAGAAGCGAGGGCTTTCTTT. This codes for CASSGEARAFF.

The rearrangement links TRBV19 to TRBJ1-1, with 8 bases lining up with TRBD1. Germline V gives CDR1 LNHDA, CDR2 SQIVND (reference sequence). V shed 3 bases, J shed 5 bases, and the junction held 11 bases outside the gene matches. CDR3 length equals 16 residues. In DNA form, the CDR3 reads TGTGCCAGTAGTATTGCCCAGGGGGCGCGGAATACTGAAGCTTTCTTT. Translation: CASSIAQGARNTEAFF.

The V call is TRBV10-2, the J call TRBJ1-1; D is uncertain. Germline lookup yields CDR1 WSHSY and CDR2 SAAADI. V was clipped by 6 bases and J by 10 bases, with 18 bases between them. This CDR3 is 13 amino acids long. The CDR3 here is CASSSPIDRGAFF. CDR3 DNA sequence: TGCGCCAGCAGCTCTCCTATAGACCGCGGAGCTTTCTTT.